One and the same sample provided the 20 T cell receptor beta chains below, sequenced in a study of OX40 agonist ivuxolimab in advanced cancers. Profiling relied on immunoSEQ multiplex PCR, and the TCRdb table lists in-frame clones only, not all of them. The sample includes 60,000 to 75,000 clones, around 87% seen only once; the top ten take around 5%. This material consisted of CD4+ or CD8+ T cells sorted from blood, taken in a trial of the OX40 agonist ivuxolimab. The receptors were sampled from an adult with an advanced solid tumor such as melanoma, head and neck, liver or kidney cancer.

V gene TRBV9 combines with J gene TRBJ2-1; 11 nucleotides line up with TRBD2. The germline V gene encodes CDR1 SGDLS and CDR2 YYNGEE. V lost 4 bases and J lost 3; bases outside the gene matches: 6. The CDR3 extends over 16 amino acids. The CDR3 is CASSPTSGSVYNEQFF. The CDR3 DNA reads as TGTGCCAGCAGCCCTACTAGCGGGAGTGTCTACAATGAGCAGTTCTTC.

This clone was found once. CDR3 sequence reads: CASSSPGAYNSPLHF. The CDR3 region has the DNA TGTGCCAGCAGCTCTCCAGGGGCATATAATTCACCCCTCCACTTT. The J gene is TRBJ1-6, the V gene TRBV7-2; a possible D gene is TRBD1 (6 bases). The CDR3 has 15 amino acids. Germline V lookup: CDR1 SGHTA, CDR2 FQGNSA. V shed 4 bases and J shed 4 bases, with 11 bases lying between them.

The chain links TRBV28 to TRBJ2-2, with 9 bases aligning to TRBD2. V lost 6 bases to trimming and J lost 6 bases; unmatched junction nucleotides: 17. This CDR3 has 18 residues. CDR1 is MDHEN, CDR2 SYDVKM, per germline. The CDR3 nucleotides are TGTGCCAGCAGCTCAGCAACTACTAGCGGGTGGGGATCCGGGGAGCTGTTTTTT. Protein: CASSSATTSGWGSGELFF.

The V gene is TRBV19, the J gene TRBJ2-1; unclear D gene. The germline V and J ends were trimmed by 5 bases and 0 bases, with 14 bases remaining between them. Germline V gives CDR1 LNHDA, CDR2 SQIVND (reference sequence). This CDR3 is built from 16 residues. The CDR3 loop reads CASSPPGRSSYNEQFF. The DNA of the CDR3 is TGTGCCAGTAGTCCCCCCGGCCGGAGCTCCTACAATGAGCAGTTCTTC.

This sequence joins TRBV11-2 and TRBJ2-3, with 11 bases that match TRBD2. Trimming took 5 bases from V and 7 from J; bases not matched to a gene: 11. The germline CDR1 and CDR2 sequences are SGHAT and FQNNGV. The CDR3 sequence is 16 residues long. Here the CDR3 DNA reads TGTGCCAGCAGCCCGTTAGCGGGGGGGCCAGGGAATACGCAGTATTTT. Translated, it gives CASSPLAGGPGNTQYF. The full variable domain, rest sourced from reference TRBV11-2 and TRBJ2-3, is EAGVAQSPRYKIIEKRQSVAFWCNPISGHATLYWYQQILGQGPKLLIQFQNNGVVDDSQLPKDRFSAERLKGVDSTLKIQPAKLEDSAVYLCASSPLAGGPGNTQYFGPGTRLTVL.

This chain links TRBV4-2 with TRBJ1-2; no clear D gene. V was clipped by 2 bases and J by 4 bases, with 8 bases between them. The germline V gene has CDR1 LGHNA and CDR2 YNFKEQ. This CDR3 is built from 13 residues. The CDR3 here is CASSQPQVYGYTF. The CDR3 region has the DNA TGTGCCAGCAGCCAACCTCAGGTCTATGGCTACACCTTC.

The CDR3 protein is CASSLGTGTYEQYF. DNA for the CDR3: TGTGCCAGCAGCCTTGGGACAGGAACCTACGAGCAGTACTTC. The V gene is TRBV7-9, the J gene TRBJ2-7, with 8 bases fitting TRBD1. Germline V gene data show CDR1 as SEHNR and CDR2 as FQNEAQ (reference sequence). The CDR3 extends over 14 amino acids. Unmatched junction bases numbered 5, after V lost 5 bases and J lost 2 bases.

The DNA for the CDR3 is TGCGCCAGCAGCTTGGAAGGGAGCTATCAGCCCCAGCATTTT. Translated, it gives CASSLEGSYQPQHF. The chain uses TRBV5-1 and TRBJ1-5; D gene unclear. V was cut by 0 bases and J by 5 bases, with 9 bases left in between. CDR1 and CDR2 (germline): SGHRS, YFSETQ. The CDR3 covers 14 residues. Combining the CDR3 with reference TRBV5-1 and TRBJ1-5 gives the whole variable domain KAGVTQTPRYLIKTRGQQVTLSCSPISGHRSVSWYQQTPGQGLQFLFEYFSETQRNKGNFPGRFSGRQFSNSRSEMNVSTLELGDSALYLCASSLEGSYQPQHFGDGTRLSIL.

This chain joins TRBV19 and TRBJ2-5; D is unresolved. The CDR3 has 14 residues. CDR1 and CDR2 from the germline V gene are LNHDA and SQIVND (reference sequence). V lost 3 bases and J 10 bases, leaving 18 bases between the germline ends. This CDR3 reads CASSIGPGPRGQYF. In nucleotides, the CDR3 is TGTGCCAGTAGTATTGGCCCCGGGCCCCGCGGCCAGTACTTC.

CDR3 amino acids: CASSSRQGAVRELFF. The CDR3 DNA sequence: TGTGCCAGTAGTTCAAGACAGGGGGCAGTGAGGGAGCTGTTTTTT. This sequence joins TRBV19 and TRBJ2-2; 10 nucleotides agree with TRBD1. V gave up 5 bases and J gave up 9 bases; unmatched junction bases: 9. The germline V gene encodes CDR1 LNHDA and CDR2 SQIVND (reference sequence). The CDR3 loop spans 15 amino acids.

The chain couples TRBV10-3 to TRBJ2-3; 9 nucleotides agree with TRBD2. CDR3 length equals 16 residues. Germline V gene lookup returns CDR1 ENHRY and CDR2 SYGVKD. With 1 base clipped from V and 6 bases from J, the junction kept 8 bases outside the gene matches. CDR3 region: CAISEFTSGRPDTQYF. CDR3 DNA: TGTGCCATCAGTGAGTTTACTAGCGGGCGCCCGGATACGCAGTATTTT.

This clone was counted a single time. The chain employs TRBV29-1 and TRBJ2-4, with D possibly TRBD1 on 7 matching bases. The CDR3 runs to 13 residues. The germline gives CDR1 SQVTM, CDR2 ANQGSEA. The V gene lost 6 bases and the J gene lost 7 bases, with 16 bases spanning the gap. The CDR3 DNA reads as TGCAGCGTCCAGGGGGGTGATGGGAACATTCAGTACTTC. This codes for CSVQGGDGNIQYF.

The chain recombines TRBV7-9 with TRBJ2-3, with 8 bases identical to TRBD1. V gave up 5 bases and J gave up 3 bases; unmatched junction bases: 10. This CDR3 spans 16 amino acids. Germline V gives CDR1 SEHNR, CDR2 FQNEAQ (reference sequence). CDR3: CASSRSRGQYTDTQYF. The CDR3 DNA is TGTGCCAGCAGCCGTAGCAGGGGGCAGTATACAGATACGCAGTATTTT.

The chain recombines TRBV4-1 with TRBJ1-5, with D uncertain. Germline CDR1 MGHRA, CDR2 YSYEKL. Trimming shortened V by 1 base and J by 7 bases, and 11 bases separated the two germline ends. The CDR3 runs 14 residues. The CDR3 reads CASSQVGSRQPQHF. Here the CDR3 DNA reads TGCGCCAGCAGCCAAGTGGGGAGTCGGCAGCCCCAGCATTTT.

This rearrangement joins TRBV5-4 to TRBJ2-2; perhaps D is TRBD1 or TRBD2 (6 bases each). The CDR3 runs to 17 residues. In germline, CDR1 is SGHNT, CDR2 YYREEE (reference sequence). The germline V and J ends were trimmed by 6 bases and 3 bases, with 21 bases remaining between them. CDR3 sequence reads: CASTPGPGAFDTGELFF. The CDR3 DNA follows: TGTGCCAGCACCCCGGGGCCGGGGGCGTTCGACACCGGGGAGCTGTTTTTT.

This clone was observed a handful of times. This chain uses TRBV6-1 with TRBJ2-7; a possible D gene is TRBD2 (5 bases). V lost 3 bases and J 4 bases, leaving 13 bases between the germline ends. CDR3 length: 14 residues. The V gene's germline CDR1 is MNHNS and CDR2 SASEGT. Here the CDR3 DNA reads TGTGCCAGCAGTGATAGGAGTCGGGGTTACGAGCAGTACTTC. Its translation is CASSDRSRGYEQYF.

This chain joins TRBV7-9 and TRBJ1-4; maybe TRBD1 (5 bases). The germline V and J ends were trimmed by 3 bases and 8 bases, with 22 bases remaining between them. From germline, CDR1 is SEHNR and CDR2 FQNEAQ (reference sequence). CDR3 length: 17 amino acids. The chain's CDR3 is CASSFGAGRMGEEKLFF. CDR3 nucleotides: TGTGCCAGCAGCTTCGGGGCAGGGAGGATGGGCGAAGAAAAACTGTTTTTT. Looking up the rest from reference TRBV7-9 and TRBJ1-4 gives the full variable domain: DTGVSQNPRHKITKRGQNVTFRCDPISEHNRLYWYRQTLGQGPEFLTYFQNEAQLEKSRLLSDRFSAERPKGSFSTLEIQRTEQGDSAMYLCASSFGAGRMGEEKLFFGSGTQLSVL.

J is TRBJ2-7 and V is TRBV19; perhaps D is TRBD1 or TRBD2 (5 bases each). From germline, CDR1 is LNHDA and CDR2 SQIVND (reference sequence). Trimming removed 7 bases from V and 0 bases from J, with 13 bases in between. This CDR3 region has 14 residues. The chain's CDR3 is CASTPGASSYEQYF. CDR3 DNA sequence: TGTGCCAGTACCCCCGGGGCTTCCTCCTACGAGCAGTACTTC.

CDR3: CASSSTGALPQYF. CDR3 DNA sequence: TGTGCCAGCAGTTCGACAGGGGCCTTGCCCCAGTACTTC. The rearrangement uses TRBV6-1 and TRBJ2-5; TRBD1 matches at 8 bases. V shed 5 bases, J shed 9 bases, and the junction held 8 bases outside the gene matches. Germline CDR1 reads MNHNS; CDR2 reads SASEGT. This CDR3 is built from 13 residues.

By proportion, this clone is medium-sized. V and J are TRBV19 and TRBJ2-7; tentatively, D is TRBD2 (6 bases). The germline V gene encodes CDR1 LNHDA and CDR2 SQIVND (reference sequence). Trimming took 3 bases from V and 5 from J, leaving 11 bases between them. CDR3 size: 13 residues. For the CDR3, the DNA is TGTGCCAGTAGTATGATGGTAGCGGACGAGCAGTACTTC. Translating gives CASSMMVADEQYF.